Each of the 5 T cell receptor beta chains below was sequenced from the same sample in a study of identical twins. TCRdb re-analysed the 5' RACE reads in MiXCR, keeping a single row per CDR3 protein. The profile shows some 710,000 distinct CDR3 sequences, around 6% of them singletons. The material sequenced was naive T cells sorted from blood. These receptors all stem from a man between 18 and 35 years old in good health.

This clonotype was counted many times. The chain links TRBV6-5 to TRBJ1-4, with a tentative D call TRBD1 (5 bases). This CDR3 is built from 15 residues. The germline gives CDR1 MNHEY, CDR2 SVGAGI. V was clipped by 0 bases and J by 4 bases, with 9 bases between them. CDR3 in amino acids: CASSYSTRVNEKLFF. The CDR3 DNA reads as TGTGCCAGCAGTTACTCGACCAGGGTTAATGAAAAACTGTTTTTT.

This clonotype was counted at least ten times. The gene calls are TRBV4-1 and TRBJ1-1; D remains unclear. CDR1 and CDR2 (germline): MGHRA, YSYEKL. Trimming stripped 4 bases from V and 2 bases from J, with 11 bases between. The CDR3 has 14 residues. CDR3 in DNA: TGCGCCAGCAGCCCAAGAGCGGGAAACACTGAAGCTTTCTTT. Residues: CASSPRAGNTEAFF.

This clonotype has just a few counts. This chain connects TRBV4-1 to TRBJ1-4; 10 positions agree with TRBD1. The CDR3 has 14 amino acids. CDR1 MGHRA and CDR2 YSYEKL come from the germline V gene. V lost 3 bases and J lost 8; bases outside the gene matches: 3. The CDR3 coding sequence is TGCGCCAGCAGCCAGACAGGGGGCGAGGAAAAACTGTTTTTT. Translating gives CASSQTGGEEKLFF.

This clonotype was found many times. V gene TRBV6-1 combines with J gene TRBJ2-7, with 8 bases lining up with TRBD1. This CDR3 is built from 15 residues. Germline assignment: CDR1 MNHNS and CDR2 SASEGT. V gave up 1 base and J gave up 0 bases; unmatched junction bases: 2. The CDR3 loop is CASSEGTGLSYEQYF. DNA for the CDR3: TGTGCCAGCAGTGAAGGGACAGGGCTCTCCTACGAGCAGTACTTC.

This clonotype showed up many times. This chain uses TRBV4-2 with TRBJ1-4; TRBD1 agrees at 7 bases. V trimming: 0 bases; J trimming: 5 bases; junction bases outside the gene matches: 3. The CDR3 is 15 amino acids. Germline assignment: CDR1 LGHNA and CDR2 YNFKEQ. The CDR3 reads CASSQDDRENEKLFF. CDR3 coding DNA: TGTGCCAGCAGCCAAGATGACAGGGAGAATGAAAAACTGTTTTTT.